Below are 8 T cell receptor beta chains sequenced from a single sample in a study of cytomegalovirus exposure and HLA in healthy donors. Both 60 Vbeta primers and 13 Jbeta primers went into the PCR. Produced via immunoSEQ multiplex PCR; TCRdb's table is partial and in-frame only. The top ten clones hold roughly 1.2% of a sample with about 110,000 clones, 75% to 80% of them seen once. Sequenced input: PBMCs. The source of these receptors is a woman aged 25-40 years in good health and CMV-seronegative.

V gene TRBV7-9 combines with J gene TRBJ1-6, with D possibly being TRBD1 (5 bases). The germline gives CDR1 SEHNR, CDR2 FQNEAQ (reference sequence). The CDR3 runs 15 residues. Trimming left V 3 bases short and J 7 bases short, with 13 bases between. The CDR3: CASSFAGRLNSPLHF. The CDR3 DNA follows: TGTGCCAGCAGCTTCGCGGGACGCCTAAATTCACCCCTCCACTTT.

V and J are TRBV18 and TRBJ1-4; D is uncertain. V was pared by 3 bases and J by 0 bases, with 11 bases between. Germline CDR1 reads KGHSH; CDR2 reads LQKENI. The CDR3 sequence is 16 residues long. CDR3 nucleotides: TGTGCCAGCTCACCGGATGGAGGTTCAACTAATGAAAAACTGTTTTTT. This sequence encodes CASSPDGGSTNEKLFF.

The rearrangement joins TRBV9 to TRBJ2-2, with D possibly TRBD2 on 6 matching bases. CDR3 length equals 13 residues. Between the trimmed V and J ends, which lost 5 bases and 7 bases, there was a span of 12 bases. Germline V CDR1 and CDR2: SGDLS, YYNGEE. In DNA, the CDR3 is TGTGCCAGCAGTGGGGGGTTAGGCGGGGAGCTGTTTTTT. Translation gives CASSGGLGGELFF.

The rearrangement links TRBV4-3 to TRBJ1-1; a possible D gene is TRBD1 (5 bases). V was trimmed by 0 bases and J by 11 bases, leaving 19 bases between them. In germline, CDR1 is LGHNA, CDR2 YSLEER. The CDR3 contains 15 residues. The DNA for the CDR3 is TGCGCCAGCAGCCAAGAGGGGGAGGGCCGGGGGGATGCTTTCTTT. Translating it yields CASSQEGEGRGDAFF.

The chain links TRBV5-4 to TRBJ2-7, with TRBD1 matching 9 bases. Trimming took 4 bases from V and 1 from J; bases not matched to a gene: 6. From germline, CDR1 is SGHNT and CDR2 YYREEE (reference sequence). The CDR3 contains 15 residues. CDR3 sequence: CASSPDRGSSYEQYF. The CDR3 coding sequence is TGTGCCAGCAGCCCAGACAGGGGGTCATCCTACGAGCAGTACTTC.

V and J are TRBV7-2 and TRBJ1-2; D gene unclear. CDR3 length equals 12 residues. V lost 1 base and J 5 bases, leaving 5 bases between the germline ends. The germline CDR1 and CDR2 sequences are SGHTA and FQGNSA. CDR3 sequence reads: CASSLDLYGYTF. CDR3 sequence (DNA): TGTGCCAGCAGCTTAGACTTGTATGGCTACACCTTC. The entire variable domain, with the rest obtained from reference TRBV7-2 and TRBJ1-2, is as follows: GAGVSQSPSNKVTEKGKDVELRCDPISGHTALYWYRQSLGQGLEFLIYFQGNSAPDKSGLPSDRFSAERTGGSVSTLTIQRTQQEDSAVYLCASSLDLYGYTFGSGTRLTVV.

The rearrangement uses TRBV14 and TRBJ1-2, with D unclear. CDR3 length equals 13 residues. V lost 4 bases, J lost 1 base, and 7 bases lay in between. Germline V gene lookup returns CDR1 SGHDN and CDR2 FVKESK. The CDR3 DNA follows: TGTGCCAGCAGCCTTACAGTTAACTATGGCTACACCTTC. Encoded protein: CASSLTVNYGYTF.

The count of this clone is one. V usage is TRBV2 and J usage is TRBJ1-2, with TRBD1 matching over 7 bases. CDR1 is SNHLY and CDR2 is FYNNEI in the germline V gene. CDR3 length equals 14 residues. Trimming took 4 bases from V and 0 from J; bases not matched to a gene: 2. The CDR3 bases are TGTGCCAGCAGTGCCGGGACAGCTAACTATGGCTACACCTTC. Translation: CASSAGTANYGYTF.